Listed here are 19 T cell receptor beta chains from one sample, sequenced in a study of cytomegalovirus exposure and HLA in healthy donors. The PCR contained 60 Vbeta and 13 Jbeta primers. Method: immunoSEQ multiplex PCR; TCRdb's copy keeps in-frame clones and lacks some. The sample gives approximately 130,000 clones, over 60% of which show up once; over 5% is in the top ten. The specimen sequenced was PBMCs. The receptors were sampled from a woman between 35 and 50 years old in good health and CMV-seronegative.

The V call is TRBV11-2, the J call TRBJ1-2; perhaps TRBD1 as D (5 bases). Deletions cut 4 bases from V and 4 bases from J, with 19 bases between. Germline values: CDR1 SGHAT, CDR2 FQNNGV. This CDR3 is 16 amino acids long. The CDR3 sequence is CASSSLRRGSGYGYTF. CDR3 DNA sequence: TGTGCCAGCAGCTCCCTACGTCGGGGGTCGGGCTATGGCTACACCTTC.

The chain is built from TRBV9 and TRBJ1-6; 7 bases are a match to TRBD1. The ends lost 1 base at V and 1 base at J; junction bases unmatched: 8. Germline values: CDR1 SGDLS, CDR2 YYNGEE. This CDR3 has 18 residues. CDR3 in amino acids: CASSVQDRSTSYNSPLHF. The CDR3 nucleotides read TGTGCCAGCAGCGTACAGGACAGGTCGACGTCCTATAATTCACCCCTCCACTTT.

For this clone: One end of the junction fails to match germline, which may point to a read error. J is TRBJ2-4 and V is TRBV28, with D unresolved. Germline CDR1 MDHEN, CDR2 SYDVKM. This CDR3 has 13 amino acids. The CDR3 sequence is CASSEPHKNSQYF. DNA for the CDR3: TGTGCCAGCAGTGAGCCTCACAAAAACAGTCAGTACTTC.

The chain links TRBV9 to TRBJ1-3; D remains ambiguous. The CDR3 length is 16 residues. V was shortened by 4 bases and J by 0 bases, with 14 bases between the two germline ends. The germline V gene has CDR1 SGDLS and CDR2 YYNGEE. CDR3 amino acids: CASSIRQESSGNTIYF. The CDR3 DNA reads TGTGCCAGCAGCATCCGACAAGAGAGCTCTGGAAACACCATATATTTT.

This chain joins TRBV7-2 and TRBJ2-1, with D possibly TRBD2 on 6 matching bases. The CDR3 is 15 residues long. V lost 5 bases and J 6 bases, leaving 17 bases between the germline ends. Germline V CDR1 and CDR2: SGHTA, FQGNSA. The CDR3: CASSQNPGLPNEQFF. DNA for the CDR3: TGTGCCAGCAGCCAAAATCCGGGACTCCCCAATGAGCAGTTCTTC.

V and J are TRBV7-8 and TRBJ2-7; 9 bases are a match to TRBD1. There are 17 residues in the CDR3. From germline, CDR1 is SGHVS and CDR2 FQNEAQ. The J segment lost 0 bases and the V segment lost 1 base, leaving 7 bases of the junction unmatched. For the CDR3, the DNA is TGTGCCAGCAGCTTAGGCGGCGGGACAGGGATCTCCTACGAGCAGTACTTC. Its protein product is CASSLGGGTGISYEQYF.

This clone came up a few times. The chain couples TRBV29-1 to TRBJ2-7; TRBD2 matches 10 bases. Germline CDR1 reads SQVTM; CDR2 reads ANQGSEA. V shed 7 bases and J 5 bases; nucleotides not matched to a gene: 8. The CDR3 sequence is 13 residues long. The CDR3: CSGSLAGANEQYF. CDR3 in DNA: TGCAGCGGATCCCTAGCGGGAGCCAACGAGCAGTACTTC.

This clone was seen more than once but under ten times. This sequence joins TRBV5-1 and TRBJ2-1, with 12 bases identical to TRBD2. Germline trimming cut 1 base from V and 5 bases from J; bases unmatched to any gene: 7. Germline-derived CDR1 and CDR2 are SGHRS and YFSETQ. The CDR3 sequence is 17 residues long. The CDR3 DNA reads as TGCGCCAGCAGCTTGTTCCCCGGACTAGCGGGGAACAATGAGCAGTTCTTC. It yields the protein CASSLFPGLAGNNEQFF.

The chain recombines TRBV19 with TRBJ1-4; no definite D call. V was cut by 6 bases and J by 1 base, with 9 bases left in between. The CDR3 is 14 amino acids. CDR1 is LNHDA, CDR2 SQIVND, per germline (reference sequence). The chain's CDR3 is CASRSTLTNEKLFF. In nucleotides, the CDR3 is TGTGCCAGTAGGAGTACTCTAACTAATGAAAAACTGTTTTTT.

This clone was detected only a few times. The CDR3 here is CASSAQSGTGGIISDSPLHF. The CDR3 DNA reads TGTGCCAGTAGTGCCCAATCCGGGACAGGGGGCATAATTAGTGATTCACCCCTCCACTTT. The chain employs TRBV19 and TRBJ1-6, with 12 bases that match TRBD1. The CDR3 is made up of 20 amino acids. Trimming cost V 5 bases and J 8 bases; bases outside gene matches: 19. CDR1 is LNHDA and CDR2 is SQIVND in the germline V gene (reference sequence).

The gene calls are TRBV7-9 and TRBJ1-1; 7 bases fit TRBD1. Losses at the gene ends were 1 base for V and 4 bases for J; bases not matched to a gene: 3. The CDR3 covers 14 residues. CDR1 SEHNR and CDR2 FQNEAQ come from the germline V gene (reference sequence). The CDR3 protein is CASSLVTGVTEAFF. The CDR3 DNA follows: TGTGCCAGCAGCTTAGTCACAGGGGTCACTGAAGCTTTCTTT.

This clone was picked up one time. The chain's CDR3 is CASSLSDLAGGGTQYF. DNA for the CDR3: TGTGCCAGCAGTTTATCGGATTTAGCGGGAGGGGGTACGCAGTATTTT. J is TRBJ2-3 and V is TRBV27; 11 bases line up with TRBD2. J gave up 8 bases and V 0 bases, and 7 bases lay outside the gene matches. CDR1 is MNHEY, CDR2 SMNVEV, per germline (reference sequence). The CDR3 has 16 residues.

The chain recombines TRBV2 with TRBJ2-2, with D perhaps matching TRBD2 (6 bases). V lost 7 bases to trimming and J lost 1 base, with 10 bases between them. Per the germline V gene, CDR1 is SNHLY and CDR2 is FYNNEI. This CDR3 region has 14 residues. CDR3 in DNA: TGTGCCAGCAAAATTAGCGGGAACACCGGGGAGCTGTTTTTT. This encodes CASKISGNTGELFF.

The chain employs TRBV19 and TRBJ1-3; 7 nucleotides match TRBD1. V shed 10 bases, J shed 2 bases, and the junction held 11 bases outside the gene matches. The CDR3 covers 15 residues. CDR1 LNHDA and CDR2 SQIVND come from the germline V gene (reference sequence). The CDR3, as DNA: TGTGCCACCCACCCGGGAGGGGGCACTGGAAACACCATATATTTT. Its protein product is CATHPGGGTGNTIYF.

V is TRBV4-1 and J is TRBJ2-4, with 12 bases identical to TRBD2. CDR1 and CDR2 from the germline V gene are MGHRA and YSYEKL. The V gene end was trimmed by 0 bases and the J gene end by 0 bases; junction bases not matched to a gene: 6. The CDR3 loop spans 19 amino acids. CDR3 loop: CASSQEASGRALAKNIQYF. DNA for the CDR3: TGCGCCAGCAGCCAAGAAGCTAGCGGGAGGGCACTAGCCAAAAACATTCAGTACTTC.

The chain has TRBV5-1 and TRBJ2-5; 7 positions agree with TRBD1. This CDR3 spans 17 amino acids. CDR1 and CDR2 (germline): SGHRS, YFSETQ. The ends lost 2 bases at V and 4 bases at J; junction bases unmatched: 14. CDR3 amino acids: CASSLKQGIGFGETQYF. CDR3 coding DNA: TGCGCCAGCAGCTTAAAACAGGGGATCGGGTTTGGAGAGACCCAGTACTTC.

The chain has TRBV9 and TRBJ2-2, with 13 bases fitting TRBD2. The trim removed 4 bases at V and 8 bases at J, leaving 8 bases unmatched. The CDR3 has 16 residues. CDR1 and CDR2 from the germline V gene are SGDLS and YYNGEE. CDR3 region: CASSHTSGRAGGELFF. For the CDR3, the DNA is TGTGCCAGCAGCCATACTAGCGGGAGGGCCGGAGGGGAGCTGTTTTTT.

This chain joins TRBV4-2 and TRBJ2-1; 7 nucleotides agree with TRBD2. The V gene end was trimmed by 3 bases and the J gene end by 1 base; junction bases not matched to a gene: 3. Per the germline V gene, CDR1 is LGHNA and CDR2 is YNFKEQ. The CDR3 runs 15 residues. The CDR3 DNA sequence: TGTGCCAGCAGCCAGGGAGGGCCTTCCTACAATGAGCAGTTCTTC. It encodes CASSQGGPSYNEQFF.

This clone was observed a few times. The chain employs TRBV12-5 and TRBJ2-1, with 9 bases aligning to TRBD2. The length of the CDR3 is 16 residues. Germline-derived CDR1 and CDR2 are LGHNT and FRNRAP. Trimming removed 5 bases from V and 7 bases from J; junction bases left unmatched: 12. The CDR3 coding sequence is TGTGCTAGTGGTAAAGGGACTAGCACTTTGATGAATGAGCAGTTCTTC. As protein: CASGKGTSTLMNEQFF. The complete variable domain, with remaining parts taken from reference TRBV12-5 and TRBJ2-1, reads DARVTQTPRHKVTEMGQEVTMRCQPILGHNTVFWYRQTMMQGLELLAYFRNRAPLDDSGMPKDRFSAEMPDATLATLKIQPSEPRDSAVYFCASGKGTSTLMNEQFFGPGTRLTVL.